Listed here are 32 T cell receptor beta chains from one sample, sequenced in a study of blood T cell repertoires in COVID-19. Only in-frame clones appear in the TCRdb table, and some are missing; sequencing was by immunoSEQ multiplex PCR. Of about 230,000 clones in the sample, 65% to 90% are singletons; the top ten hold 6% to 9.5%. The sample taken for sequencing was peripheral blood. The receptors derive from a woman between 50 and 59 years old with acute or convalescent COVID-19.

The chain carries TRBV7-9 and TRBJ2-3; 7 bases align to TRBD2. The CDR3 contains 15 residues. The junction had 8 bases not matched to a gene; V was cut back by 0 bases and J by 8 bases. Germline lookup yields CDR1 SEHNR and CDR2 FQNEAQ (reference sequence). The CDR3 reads CASSLARGEVVTQYF. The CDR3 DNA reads TGTGCCAGCAGCTTAGCACGGGGGGAGGTTGTTACGCAGTATTTT. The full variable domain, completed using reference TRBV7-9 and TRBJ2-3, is DTGVSQNPRHKITKRGQNVTFRCDPISEHNRLYWYRQTLGQGPEFLTYFQNEAQLEKSRLLSDRFSAERPKGSFSTLEIQRTEQGDSAMYLCASSLARGEVVTQYFGPGTRLTVL.

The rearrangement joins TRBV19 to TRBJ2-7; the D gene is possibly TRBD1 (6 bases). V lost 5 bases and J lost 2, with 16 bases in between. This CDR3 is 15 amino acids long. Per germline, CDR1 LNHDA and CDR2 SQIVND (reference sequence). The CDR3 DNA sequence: TGTGCCAGTAGTCCCCCCAGGGGATCAACCTACGAGCAGTACTTC. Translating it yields CASSPPRGSTYEQYF. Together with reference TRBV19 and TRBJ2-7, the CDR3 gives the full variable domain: DGGITQSPKYLFRKEGQNVTLSCEQNLNHDAMYWYRQDPGQGLRLIYYSQIVNDFQKGDIAEGYSVSREKKESFPLTVTSAQKNPTAFYLCASSPPRGSTYEQYFGPGTRLTVT.

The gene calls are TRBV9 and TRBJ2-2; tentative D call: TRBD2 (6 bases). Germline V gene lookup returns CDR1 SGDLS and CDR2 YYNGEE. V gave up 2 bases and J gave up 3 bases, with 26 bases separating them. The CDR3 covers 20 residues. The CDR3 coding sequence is TGTGCCAGCAGCGTGGGGAGGAAACAAGACTCTAGCTTCGACACCGGGGAGCTGTTTTTT. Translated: CASSVGRKQDSSFDTGELFF. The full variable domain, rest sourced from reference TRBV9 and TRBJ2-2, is DSGVTQTPKHLITATGQRVTLRCSPRSGDLSVYWYQQSLDQGLQFLIQYYNGEERAKGNILERFSAQQFPDLHSELNLSSLELGDSALYFCASSVGRKQDSSFDTGELFFGEGSRLTVL.

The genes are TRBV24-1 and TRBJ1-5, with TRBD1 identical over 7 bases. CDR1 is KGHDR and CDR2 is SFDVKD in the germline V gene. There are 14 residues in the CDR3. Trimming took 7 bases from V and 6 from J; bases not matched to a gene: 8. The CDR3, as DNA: TGTGCCACCAGCCAGACAGGGTCCACTCAGCCCCAGCATTTT. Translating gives CATSQTGSTQPQHF.

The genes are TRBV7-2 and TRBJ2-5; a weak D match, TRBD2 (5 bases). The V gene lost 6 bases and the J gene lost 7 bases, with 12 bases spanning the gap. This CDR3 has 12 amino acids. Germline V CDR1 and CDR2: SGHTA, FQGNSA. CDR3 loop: CASRPAGGTQYF. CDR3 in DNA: TGTGCCAGCAGACCAGCCGGAGGGACCCAGTACTTC. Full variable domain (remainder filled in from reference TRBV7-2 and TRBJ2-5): GAGVSQSPSNKVTEKGKDVELRCDPISGHTALYWYRQSLGQGLEFLIYFQGNSAPDKSGLPSDRFSAERTGGSVSTLTIQRTQQEDSAVYLCASRPAGGTQYFGPGTRLLVL.

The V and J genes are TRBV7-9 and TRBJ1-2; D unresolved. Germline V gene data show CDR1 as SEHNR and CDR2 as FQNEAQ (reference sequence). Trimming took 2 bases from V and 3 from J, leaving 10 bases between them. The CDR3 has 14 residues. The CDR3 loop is CASSLYYLDYGYTF. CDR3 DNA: TGTGCCAGCAGCTTATATTATCTCGACTATGGCTACACCTTC.

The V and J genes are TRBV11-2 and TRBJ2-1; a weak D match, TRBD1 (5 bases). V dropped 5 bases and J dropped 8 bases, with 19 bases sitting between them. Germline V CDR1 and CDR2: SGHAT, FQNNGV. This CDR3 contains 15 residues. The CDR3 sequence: CASSEDTSWPYEQFF. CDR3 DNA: TGTGCCAGCAGCGAGGACACATCCTGGCCATATGAGCAGTTCTTC.

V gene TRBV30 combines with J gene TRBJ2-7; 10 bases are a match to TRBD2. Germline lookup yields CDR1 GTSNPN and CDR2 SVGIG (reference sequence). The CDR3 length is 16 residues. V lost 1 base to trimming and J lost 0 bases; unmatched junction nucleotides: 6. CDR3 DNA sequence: TGTGCCTGGAGTGGAGCGGGAGGGGTTAGCTCCTACGAGCAGTACTTC. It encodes CAWSGAGGVSSYEQYF.

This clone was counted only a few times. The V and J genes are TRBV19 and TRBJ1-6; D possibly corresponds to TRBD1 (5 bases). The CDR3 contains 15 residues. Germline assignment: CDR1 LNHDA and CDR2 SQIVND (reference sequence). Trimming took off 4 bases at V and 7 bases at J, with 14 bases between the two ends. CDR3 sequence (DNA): TGTGCCAGTAGTAGAGCGCGGGGGGAAAATTCACCCCTCCACTTT. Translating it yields CASSRARGENSPLHF.

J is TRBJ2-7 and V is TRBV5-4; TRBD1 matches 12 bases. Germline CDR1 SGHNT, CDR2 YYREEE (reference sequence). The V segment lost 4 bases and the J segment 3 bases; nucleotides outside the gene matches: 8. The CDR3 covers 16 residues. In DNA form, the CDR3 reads TGTGCCAGCAGCAAATCCGGGACAGGGGGCTTCTACGAGCAGTACTTC. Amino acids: CASSKSGTGGFYEQYF.

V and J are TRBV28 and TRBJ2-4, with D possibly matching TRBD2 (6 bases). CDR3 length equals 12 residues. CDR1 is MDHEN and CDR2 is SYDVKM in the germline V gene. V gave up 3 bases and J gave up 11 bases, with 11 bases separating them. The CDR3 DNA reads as TGTGCCAGCAGTTTCGCGGGAAGGGTTCAGTACTTC. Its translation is CASSFAGRVQYF.

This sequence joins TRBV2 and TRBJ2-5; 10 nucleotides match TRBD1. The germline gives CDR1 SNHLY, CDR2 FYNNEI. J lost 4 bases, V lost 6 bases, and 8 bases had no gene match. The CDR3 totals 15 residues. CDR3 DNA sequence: TGTGCCAGCAGAAAAGCGGACAGGGGGGGAGAGACCCAGTACTTC. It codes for CASRKADRGGETQYF.

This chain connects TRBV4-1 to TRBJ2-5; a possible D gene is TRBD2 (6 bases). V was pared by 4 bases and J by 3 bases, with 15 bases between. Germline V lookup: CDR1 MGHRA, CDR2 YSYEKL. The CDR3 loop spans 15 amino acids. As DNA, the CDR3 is TGCGCCAGCAGCCTGTGGCTGGGCGGGAAAGAGACCCAGTACTTC. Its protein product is CASSLWLGGKETQYF.

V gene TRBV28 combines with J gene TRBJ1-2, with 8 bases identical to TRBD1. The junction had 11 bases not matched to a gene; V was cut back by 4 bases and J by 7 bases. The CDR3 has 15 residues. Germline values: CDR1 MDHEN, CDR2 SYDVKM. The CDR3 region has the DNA TGTGCCAGCAGTTCGTCCAGGGGGCGCTTGGGTGGCTACACCTTC. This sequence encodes CASSSSRGRLGGYTF.

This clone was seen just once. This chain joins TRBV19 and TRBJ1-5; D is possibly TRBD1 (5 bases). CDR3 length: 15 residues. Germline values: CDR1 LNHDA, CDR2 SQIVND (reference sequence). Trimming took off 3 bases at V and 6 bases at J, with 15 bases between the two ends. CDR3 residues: CASSIEGVGGQPQHF. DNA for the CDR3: TGTGCCAGTAGTATTGAAGGGGTCGGCGGTCAGCCCCAGCATTTT.

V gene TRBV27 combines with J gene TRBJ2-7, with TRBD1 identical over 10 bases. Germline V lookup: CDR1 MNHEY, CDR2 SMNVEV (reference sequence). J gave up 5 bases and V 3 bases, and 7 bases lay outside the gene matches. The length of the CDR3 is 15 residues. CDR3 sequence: CASSFAGTGVDEQYF. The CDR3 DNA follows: TGTGCCAGCAGTTTTGCCGGGACAGGGGTGGACGAGCAGTACTTC.

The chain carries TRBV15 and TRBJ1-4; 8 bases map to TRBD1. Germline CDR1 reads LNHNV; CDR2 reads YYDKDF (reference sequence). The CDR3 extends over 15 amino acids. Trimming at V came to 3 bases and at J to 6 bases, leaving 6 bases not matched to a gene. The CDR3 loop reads CATSRGQAQYEKLFF. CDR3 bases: TGTGCCACCAGCAGGGGACAGGCGCAGTATGAAAAACTGTTTTTT.

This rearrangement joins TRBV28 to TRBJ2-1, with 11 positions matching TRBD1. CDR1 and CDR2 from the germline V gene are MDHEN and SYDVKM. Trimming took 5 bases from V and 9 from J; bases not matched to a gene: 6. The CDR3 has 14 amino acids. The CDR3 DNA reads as TGTGCCAGCAGTCAGGGACAGGGGGTGTTTGAGCAGTTCTTC. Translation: CASSQGQGVFEQFF.

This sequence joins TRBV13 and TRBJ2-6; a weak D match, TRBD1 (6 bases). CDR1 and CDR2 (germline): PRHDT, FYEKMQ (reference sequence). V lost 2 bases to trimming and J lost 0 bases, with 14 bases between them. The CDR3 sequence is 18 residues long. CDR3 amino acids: CASSLSTGPYSGANVLTF. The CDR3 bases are TGTGCCAGCAGCTTATCGACAGGCCCCTACTCTGGGGCCAACGTCCTGACTTTC.

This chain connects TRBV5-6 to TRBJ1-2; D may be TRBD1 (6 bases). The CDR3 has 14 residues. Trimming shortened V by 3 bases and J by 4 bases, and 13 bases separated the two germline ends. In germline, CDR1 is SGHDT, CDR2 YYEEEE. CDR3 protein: CASSSPQGSYGYTF. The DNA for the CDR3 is TGTGCCAGCAGCTCCCCACAGGGCTCCTATGGCTACACCTTC.

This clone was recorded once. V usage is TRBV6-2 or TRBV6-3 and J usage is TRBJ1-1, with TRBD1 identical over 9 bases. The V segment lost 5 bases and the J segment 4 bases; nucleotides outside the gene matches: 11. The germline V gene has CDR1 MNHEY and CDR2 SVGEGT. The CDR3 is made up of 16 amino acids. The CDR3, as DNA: TGTGCCAGCAGTACCAGAAGGACAGGGGACGGCACTGAAGCTTTCTTT. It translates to CASSTRRTGDGTEAFF.

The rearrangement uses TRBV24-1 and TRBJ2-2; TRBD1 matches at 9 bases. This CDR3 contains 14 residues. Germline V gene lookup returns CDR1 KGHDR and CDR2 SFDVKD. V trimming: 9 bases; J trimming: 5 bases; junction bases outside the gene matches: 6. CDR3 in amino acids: CATGGQGLTGELFF. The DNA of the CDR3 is TGTGCCACCGGGGGACAGGGATTGACCGGGGAGCTGTTTTTT.

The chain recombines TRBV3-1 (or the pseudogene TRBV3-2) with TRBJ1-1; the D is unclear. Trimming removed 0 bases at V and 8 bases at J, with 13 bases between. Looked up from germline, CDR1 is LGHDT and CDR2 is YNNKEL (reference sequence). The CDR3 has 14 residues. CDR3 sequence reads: CASSQDARYGEAFF. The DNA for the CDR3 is TGTGCCAGCAGCCAAGATGCACGATACGGGGAAGCTTTCTTT.

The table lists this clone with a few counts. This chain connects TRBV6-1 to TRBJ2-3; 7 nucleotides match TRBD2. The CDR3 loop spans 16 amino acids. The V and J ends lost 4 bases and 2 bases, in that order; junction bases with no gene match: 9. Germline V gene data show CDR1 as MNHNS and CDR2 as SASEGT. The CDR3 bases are TGTGCCAGCAGTGCCCGGGTAGGGAGGGACACAGATACGCAGTATTTT. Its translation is CASSARVGRDTDTQYF.

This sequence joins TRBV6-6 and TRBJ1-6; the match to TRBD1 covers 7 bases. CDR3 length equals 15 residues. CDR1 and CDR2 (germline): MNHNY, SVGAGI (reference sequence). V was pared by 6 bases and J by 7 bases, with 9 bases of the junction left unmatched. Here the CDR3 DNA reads TGTGCCAGCAGCTCCCGGACAGGCGCAAATTCACCCCTCCACTTT. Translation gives CASSSRTGANSPLHF.

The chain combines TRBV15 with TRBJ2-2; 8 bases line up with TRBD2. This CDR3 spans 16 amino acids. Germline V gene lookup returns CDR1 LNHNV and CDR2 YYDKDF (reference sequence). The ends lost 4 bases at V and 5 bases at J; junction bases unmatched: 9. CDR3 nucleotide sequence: TGTGCCACCAGCACCAACGGACTAGCATCAACCGGGGAGCTGTTTTTT. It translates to CATSTNGLASTGELFF.

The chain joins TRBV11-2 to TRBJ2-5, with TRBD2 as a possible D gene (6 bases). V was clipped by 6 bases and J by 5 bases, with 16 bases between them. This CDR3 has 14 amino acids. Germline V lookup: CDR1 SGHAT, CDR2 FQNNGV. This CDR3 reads CASRATARGETQYF. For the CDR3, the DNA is TGTGCCAGCAGAGCCACAGCCCGGGGGGAGACCCAGTACTTC.

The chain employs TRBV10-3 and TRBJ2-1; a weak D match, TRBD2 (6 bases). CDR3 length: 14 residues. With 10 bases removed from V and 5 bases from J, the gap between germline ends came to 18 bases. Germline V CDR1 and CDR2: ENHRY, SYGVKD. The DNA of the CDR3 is TGTGCCACCGCTATCCTAGCGCCGGACAATGAGCAGTTCTTC. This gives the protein CATAILAPDNEQFF.

CDR3 in amino acids: CAWSGQGGQPQHF. The CDR3 DNA follows: TGTGCCTGGAGCGGACAGGGCGGACAGCCCCAGCATTTT. V is TRBV30 and J is TRBJ1-5; TRBD1 matches at 8 bases. Germline CDR1 reads GTSNPN; CDR2 reads SVGIG (reference sequence). The CDR3 runs 13 residues. The V and J ends lost 3 bases and 7 bases, in that order; junction bases with no gene match: 5.

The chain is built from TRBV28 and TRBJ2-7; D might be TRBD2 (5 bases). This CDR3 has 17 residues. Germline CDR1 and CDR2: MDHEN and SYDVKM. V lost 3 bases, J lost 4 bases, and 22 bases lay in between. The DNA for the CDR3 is TGTGCCAGCAGTTTCCCCACTAGATATATTCCCTCTTACGAGCAGTACTTC. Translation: CASSFPTRYIPSYEQYF.

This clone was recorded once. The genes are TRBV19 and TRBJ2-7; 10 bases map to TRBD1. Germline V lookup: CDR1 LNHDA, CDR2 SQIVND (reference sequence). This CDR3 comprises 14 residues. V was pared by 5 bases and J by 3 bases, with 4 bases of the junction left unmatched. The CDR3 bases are TGTGCCAGTAGTCGTGGACAGGGGGTCTACGAGCAGTACTTC. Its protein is CASSRGQGVYEQYF.

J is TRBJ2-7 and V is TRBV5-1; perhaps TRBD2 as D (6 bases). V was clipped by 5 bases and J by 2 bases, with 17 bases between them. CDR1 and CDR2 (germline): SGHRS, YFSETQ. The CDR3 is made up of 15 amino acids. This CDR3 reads CASSVARGIAYEQYF. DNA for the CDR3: TGCGCCAGCAGTGTGGCCCGGGGGATAGCCTACGAGCAGTACTTC.